The following is a TCR beta chain sequence with its context. The antigen is undetermined. CDR1 SQVTM and CDR2 ANQGSEA come from the germline V gene. Trimming took off 1 base at V and 4 bases at J, with 9 bases between the two ends. The CDR3 contains 13 residues. These data originate in a study of T cell repertoires in cytomegalovirus infection. Using its own MiXCR run on the reads, TCRdb lists one record per CDR3 protein. Among approximately 990,000 distinct CDR3 sequences listed, approximately 31% were seen once. This sequence was found in a human donor in good health (CMV status not recorded). Some clones in this sample may be carry-over from other donors' samples. The rearrangement links TRBV29-1 to TRBJ2-3; unclear D gene. The specimen comprised cultured CD8+ T cells from PBMCs, sampled from culture after CMV antigen stimulation. The CDR3 nucleotides are TGCAGCGTTGAAGCCAATAGCCCAGATACGCAGTATTTT. Residues: CSVEANSPDTQYF.